This TCR beta chain was recorded in a study of radiotherapy plus CTLA-4 blockade in lung cancer. The study's findings and limits: Interferon-beta, together with early blood T cell clone dynamics, reportedly best predicted response.

V lost 7 bases, J lost 4 bases, and 14 bases lay in between. CDR1 and CDR2 (germline): MDHEN, SYDVKM. The CDR3 extends over 13 amino acids. Focal radiation plus CTLA-4 blockade with ipilimumab was administered to patients who had chemo-refractory metastatic non-small-cell lung cancer. Sequencing used immunoSEQ multiplex PCR; TCRdb keeps in-frame clones, though not all of them. Seen here are around 30,000 clones, 60% to 75% observed once, and the top ten hold approximately 5%. In the case of this clone: Its target is unknown.

The sequencing used peripheral blood, collected from a patient treated with radiotherapy plus ipilimumab. The origin of this receptor is a human donor with non-small cell lung cancer whose response to radiotherapy plus ipilimumab could not be evaluated. The J gene is TRBJ2-7, the V gene TRBV28; D possibly corresponds to TRBD2 (8 bases). The CDR3 bases are TGTGCCAGCAAGGTAGCGGGACAGTACGAGCAGTACTTC. This gives the protein CASKVAGQYEQYF.